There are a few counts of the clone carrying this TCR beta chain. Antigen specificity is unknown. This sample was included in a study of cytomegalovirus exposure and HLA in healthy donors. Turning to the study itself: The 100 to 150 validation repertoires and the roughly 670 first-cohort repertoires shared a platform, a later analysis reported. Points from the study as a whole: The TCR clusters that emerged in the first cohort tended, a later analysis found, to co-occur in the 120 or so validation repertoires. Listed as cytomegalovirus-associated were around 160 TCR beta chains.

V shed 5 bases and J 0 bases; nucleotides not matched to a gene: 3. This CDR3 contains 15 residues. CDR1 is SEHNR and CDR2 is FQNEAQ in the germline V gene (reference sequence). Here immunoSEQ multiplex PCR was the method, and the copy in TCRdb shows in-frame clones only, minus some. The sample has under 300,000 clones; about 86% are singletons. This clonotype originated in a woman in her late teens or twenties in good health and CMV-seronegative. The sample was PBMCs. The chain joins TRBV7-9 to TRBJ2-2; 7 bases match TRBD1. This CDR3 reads CASSPDRTNTGELFF. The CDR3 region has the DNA TGTGCCAGCAGCCCGGACAGGACGAACACCGGGGAGCTGTTTTTT.